The 21 T cell receptor beta chains in this list originate from one sample, sequenced in a study of blood T cell repertoires in COVID-19. Clones were read by immunoSEQ multiplex PCR, and TCRdb kept only the in-frame ones, dropping some. The sample includes roughly 300,000 clones, about four fifths of them seen just once. Input material: peripheral blood. These receptor sequences come from a woman between 45 and 65 years old with acute or convalescent COVID-19.

The gene calls are TRBV7-9 and TRBJ1-4, with a weak D call TRBD1 (5 bases). Germline CDR1 reads SEHNR; CDR2 reads FQNEAQ (reference sequence). V shed 2 bases and J shed 0 bases, with 13 bases lying between them. The CDR3 contains 17 residues. This CDR3 is CASSLIGAPTTNEKLFF. The CDR3 DNA follows: TGTGCCAGCAGCTTAATAGGGGCGCCCACAACTAATGAAAAACTGTTTTTT.

CDR3 DNA sequence: TGTGCCAGCAGCGTACAGGGATTTGAAGCTTTCTTT. This encodes CASSVQGFEAFF. The rearrangement joins TRBV7-9 to TRBJ1-1; TRBD1 is a possible D gene (6 bases). CDR1 SEHNR and CDR2 FQNEAQ come from the germline V gene (reference sequence). V was cut by 5 bases and J by 7 bases, with 11 bases left in between. The CDR3 runs to 12 residues.

The rearrangement uses TRBV7-9 and TRBJ2-5; TRBD1 agrees at 9 bases. The ends lost 3 bases at V and 3 bases at J; junction bases unmatched: 17. CDR1 is SEHNR, CDR2 FQNEAQ, per germline (reference sequence). This CDR3 region has 19 residues. CDR3 sequence reads: CASSFLTGGRGSTEETQYF. The CDR3 DNA reads TGTGCCAGCAGCTTCCTGACAGGGGGGCGAGGTTCGACAGAAGAGACCCAGTACTTC.

To note about this clone: The sample carries other DNA sequences with the same CDR3. The CDR3, as DNA: TGTGCCAGCTCACCGCCGGGGAGTCAAGAGACCCAGTACTTC. As protein: CASSPPGSQETQYF. The chain carries TRBV18 and TRBJ2-5, with D perhaps TRBD2 (5 bases). Trimming removed 3 bases at V and 2 bases at J, with 10 bases between. CDR3 size: 14 residues. Germline CDR1 and CDR2: KGHSH and LQKENI. Combining the CDR3 with reference TRBV18 and TRBJ2-5 gives the whole variable domain NAGVMQNPRHLVRRRGQEARLRCSPMKGHSHVYWYRQLPEEGLKFMVYLQKENIIDESGMPKERFSAEFPKEGPSILRIQQVVRGDSAAYFCASSPPGSQETQYFGPGTRLLVL.

The V and J genes are TRBV5-1 and TRBJ2-3, with unresolved D. V lost 5 bases to trimming and J lost 0 bases, with 16 bases between them. Germline V gene lookup returns CDR1 SGHRS and CDR2 YFSETQ. The CDR3 totals 16 residues. The CDR3 DNA reads TGCGCCAGCAGTATGTGGAGCACTTCTAGCACAGATACGCAGTATTTT. Translated: CASSMWSTSSTDTQYF.

This clone has only one observation. This chain links TRBV3-1 (or the pseudogene TRBV3-2) with TRBJ2-7; 7 nucleotides align to TRBD1. The length of the CDR3 is 15 residues. Looked up from germline, CDR1 is LGHDT and CDR2 is YNNKEL (reference sequence). The V and J ends lost 1 base and 7 bases, in that order; junction bases with no gene match: 10. The CDR3 is CASSQGYYTGAEQYF. The CDR3, as DNA: TGTGCCAGCAGCCAAGGCTACTACACAGGGGCGGAGCAGTACTTC.

CDR3 DNA: TGTGCCCTTGGGACAGGCAATCAGCCCCAGCATTTT. As protein: CALGTGNQPQHF. The gene calls are TRBV28 and TRBJ1-5, with 7 bases matching TRBD1. This CDR3 contains 12 residues. Germline V lookup: CDR1 MDHEN, CDR2 SYDVKM. After removal of 11 bases from V and 2 bases from J, the junction contained 3 bases not matched to a gene.

A few counts support this clone. The chain is built from TRBV5-8 and TRBJ1-1; D gene unclear. The germline V and J ends were trimmed by 0 bases and 2 bases, with 8 bases remaining between them. There are 14 residues in the CDR3. In germline, CDR1 is SGHTS, CDR2 YDEGEE. The CDR3: CASSLGSDNTEAFF. Here the CDR3 DNA reads TGTGCCAGCAGCTTGGGATCAGATAACACTGAAGCTTTCTTT.

This rearrangement joins TRBV5-4 to TRBJ2-5; TRBD1 aligns across 8 bases. Germline assignment: CDR1 SGHNT and CDR2 YYREEE (reference sequence). CDR3 size: 14 residues. The V gene end was trimmed by 4 bases and the J gene end by 5 bases; junction bases not matched to a gene: 7. The CDR3 loop reads CASSPPGGDETQYF. The CDR3 nucleotides are TGTGCCAGCAGCCCCCCAGGGGGCGATGAGACCCAGTACTTC.

This rearrangement joins TRBV4-1 to TRBJ2-3; D gene unclear. The CDR3 is 16 amino acids. The V end lost 0 bases, the J end lost 2 bases, and 12 bases lay between the germline ends. The V gene's germline CDR1 is MGHRA and CDR2 YSYEKL. The CDR3 reads CASSQDPPVNTDTQYF. CDR3 bases: TGCGCCAGCAGCCAAGATCCCCCGGTTAACACAGATACGCAGTATTTT.

The J gene is TRBJ1-2, the V gene TRBV3-1 (or the pseudogene TRBV3-2); possible D gene TRBD1, 5 bases. V lost 1 base and J lost 3, with 18 bases in between. The CDR3 runs to 17 residues. CDR1 is LGHDT, CDR2 YNNKEL, per germline (reference sequence). CDR3 coding DNA: TGTGCCAGCAGCCAAGGACCGACGGGGGGGGTGGACTATGGCTACACCTTC. Translating it yields CASSQGPTGGVDYGYTF.

V gene TRBV18 combines with J gene TRBJ2-1; 8 bases match TRBD1. CDR3 length: 14 amino acids. Losses at the gene ends were 3 bases for V and 6 bases for J; bases not matched to a gene: 4. Germline V gene sequence: CDR1 KGHSH, CDR2 LQKENI. The CDR3 nucleotides read TGTGCCAGCTCACCCCAGGGGGCGTCCAATGAGCAGTTCTTC. Protein: CASSPQGASNEQFF. The variable domain in full, with the rest retrieved from reference TRBV18 and TRBJ2-1, is NAGVMQNPRHLVRRRGQEARLRCSPMKGHSHVYWYRQLPEEGLKFMVYLQKENIIDESGMPKERFSAEFPKEGPSILRIQQVVRGDSAAYFCASSPQGASNEQFFGPGTRLTVL.

J is TRBJ1-2 and V is TRBV10-3; D is perhaps TRBD1 (5 bases). CDR1 is ENHRY, CDR2 SYGVKD, per germline. The CDR3 sequence is 13 residues long. V was cut by 3 bases and J by 3 bases, with 8 bases left in between. The CDR3 here is CAISEDSYYGYTF. Here the CDR3 DNA reads TGTGCCATCAGTGAAGACAGCTACTATGGCTACACCTTC.

The chain employs TRBV2 and TRBJ2-3; 7 bases line up with TRBD2. CDR1 is SNHLY, CDR2 FYNNEI, per germline. The CDR3 extends over 16 amino acids. V lost 8 bases to trimming and J lost 0 bases; unmatched junction nucleotides: 11. Written as DNA, the CDR3 is TGTGCCAGCGGGGGGGTAGAGCCTGCTAGCACAGATACGCAGTATTTT. This codes for CASGGVEPASTDTQYF.

This clone has more than one count but fewer than ten. V and J are TRBV29-1 and TRBJ1-2, with a possible D match to TRBD1 (5 bases). The CDR3 is 12 residues long. The germline gives CDR1 SQVTM, CDR2 ANQGSEA. Trimming took 3 bases from V and 3 from J, leaving 8 bases between them. The DNA for the CDR3 is TGCAGCGTTGATCGGGGGGACTATGGCTACACCTTC. Translated, it gives CSVDRGDYGYTF.

V is TRBV19 and J is TRBJ2-4; D possibly corresponds to TRBD2 (5 bases). V was clipped by 5 bases and J by 2 bases, with 13 bases between them. This CDR3 has 15 amino acids. Germline V CDR1 and CDR2: LNHDA, SQIVND (reference sequence). DNA of the CDR3: TGTGCCAGTAGTTCACTGCGGGTTTCCAAAAACATTCAGTACTTC. This translates into CASSSLRVSKNIQYF.

The V call is TRBV5-1, the J call TRBJ1-3; D is unresolved. The length of the CDR3 is 14 residues. Germline lookup yields CDR1 SGHRS and CDR2 YFSETQ. Trimming pared 0 bases from V and 4 bases from J, leaving 8 bases between. DNA for the CDR3: TGCGCCAGCAGCTTGGATGGCCAGGGAAACACCATATATTTT. Its protein is CASSLDGQGNTIYF.

The chain uses TRBV7-9 and TRBJ1-2; 9 nucleotides agree with TRBD1. CDR3 length: 15 residues. From germline, CDR1 is SEHNR and CDR2 FQNEAQ (reference sequence). The V gene end was trimmed by 3 bases and the J gene end by 6 bases; junction bases not matched to a gene: 8. Written as DNA, the CDR3 is TGTGCCAGCAGCTTGTACGGACAGGGGAGGGATGGCTACACCTTC. Protein: CASSLYGQGRDGYTF.

The CDR3 DNA is TGTGCCAGTAGTATAGCAGCAGGGGGGAGGATGGATGGCTACACCTTC. Amino acids: CASSIAAGGRMDGYTF. This chain joins TRBV19 and TRBJ1-2, with 7 positions matching TRBD1. J gave up 6 bases and V 1 base, and 11 bases lay outside the gene matches. This CDR3 has 16 residues. Germline V gene lookup returns CDR1 LNHDA and CDR2 SQIVND (reference sequence).

The chain joins TRBV5-1 to TRBJ2-1, with 9 positions matching TRBD2. The V gene end was trimmed by 4 bases and the J gene end by 6 bases; junction bases not matched to a gene: 8. The CDR3 sequence is 15 residues long. Germline V gives CDR1 SGHRS, CDR2 YFSETQ. CDR3 protein: CASSRSGGPLNEQFF. The DNA for the CDR3 is TGCGCCAGCAGCAGGAGCGGGGGGCCCCTCAATGAGCAGTTCTTC.

This chain joins TRBV19 and TRBJ1-4; D gene unclear. The V gene lost 5 bases and the J gene lost 8 bases, with 18 bases spanning the gap. The V gene's germline CDR1 is LNHDA and CDR2 SQIVND (reference sequence). The CDR3 contains 15 residues. CDR3 residues: CASSGQALTSEKLFF. The DNA of the CDR3 is TGTGCCAGTAGTGGCCAGGCTCTCACCAGCGAAAAACTGTTTTTT.